This T cell receptor beta chain was captured by sequencing in a study of blood T cells in healthy people across ages. The table lists this clonotype with a few counts. Relative to the germline gene, one junction end is altered; a read error may explain this. The CDR3 runs 15 residues. Germline V gives CDR1 SGHRS, CDR2 YFSETQ. The use of a sample-barcoded 5' primer and a J-beta primer mix characterized a second PCR of roughly 6 to 11 cycles. TCRdb re-called the 5' RACE reads through MiXCR, storing one row per CDR3 protein. The sample contains over a million distinct CDR3 sequences, under 30% of which appear only once. A further study also used this sample, focusing on T cells of mothers and their children.

Sequencing input: blood. V is TRBV5-1 and J is TRBJ1-5; D gene unclear. The clonotype originates from a girl aged 2 to 10 in good health. Written as DNA, the CDR3 is TGTGCCAGCAGCTTAGAAGGGCTTAGCAATCAGCCCCAGCATTTT. Its translation: CASSLEGLSNQPQHF.